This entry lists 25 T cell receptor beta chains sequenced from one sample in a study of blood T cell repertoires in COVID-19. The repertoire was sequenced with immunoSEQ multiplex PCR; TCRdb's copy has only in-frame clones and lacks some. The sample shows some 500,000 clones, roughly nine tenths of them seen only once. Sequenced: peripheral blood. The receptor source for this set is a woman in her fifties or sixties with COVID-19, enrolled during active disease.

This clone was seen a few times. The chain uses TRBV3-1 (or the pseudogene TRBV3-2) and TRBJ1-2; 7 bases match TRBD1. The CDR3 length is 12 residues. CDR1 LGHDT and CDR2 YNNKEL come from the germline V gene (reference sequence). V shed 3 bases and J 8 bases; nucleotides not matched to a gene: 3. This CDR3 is CASSHQGGGYTF. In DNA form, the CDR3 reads TGTGCCAGCAGCCATCAGGGGGGCGGCTACACCTTC.

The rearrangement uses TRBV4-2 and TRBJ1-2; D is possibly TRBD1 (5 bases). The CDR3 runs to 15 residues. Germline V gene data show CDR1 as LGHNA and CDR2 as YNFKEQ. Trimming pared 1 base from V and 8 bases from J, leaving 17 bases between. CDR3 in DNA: TGTGCCAGCAGCCAAGTCCCCGTGGGAGGGGACGGCTACACCTTC. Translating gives CASSQVPVGGDGYTF.

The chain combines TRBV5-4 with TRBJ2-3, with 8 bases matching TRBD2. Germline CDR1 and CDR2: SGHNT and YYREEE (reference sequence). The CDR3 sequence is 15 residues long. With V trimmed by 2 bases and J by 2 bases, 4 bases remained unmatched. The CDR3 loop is CASSLAGAVTDTQYF. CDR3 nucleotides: TGTGCCAGCAGCTTAGCGGGGGCTGTCACAGATACGCAGTATTTT.

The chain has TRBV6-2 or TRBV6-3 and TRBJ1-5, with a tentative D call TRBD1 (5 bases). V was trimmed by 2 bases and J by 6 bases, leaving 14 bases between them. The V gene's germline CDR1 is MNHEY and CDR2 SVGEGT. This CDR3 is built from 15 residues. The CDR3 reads CASSYAGGGIQPQHF. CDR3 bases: TGTGCCAGCAGTTACGCGGGCGGGGGGATTCAGCCCCAGCATTTT.

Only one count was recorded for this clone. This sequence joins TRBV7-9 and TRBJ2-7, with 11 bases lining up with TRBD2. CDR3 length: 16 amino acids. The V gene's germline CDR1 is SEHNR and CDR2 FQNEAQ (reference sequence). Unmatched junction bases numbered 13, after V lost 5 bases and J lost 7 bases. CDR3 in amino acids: CASSQGLAGGRQEQYF. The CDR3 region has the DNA TGTGCCAGCAGCCAGGGGTTAGCGGGGGGGCGTCAAGAGCAGTACTTC.

CDR3 region: CASSRDRENEQFF. DNA of the CDR3: TGCGCCAGCAGTCGAGACAGGGAAAATGAGCAGTTCTTC. This sequence joins TRBV10-1 and TRBJ2-1; the match to TRBD1 covers 7 bases. The germline CDR1 and CDR2 sequences are WNHNN and SYGVQD (reference sequence). This CDR3 is built from 13 residues. Unmatched junction bases numbered 5, after V lost 5 bases and J lost 7 bases.

This CDR3 reads CASSFRAPDTEAFF. Here the CDR3 DNA reads TGTGCCAGCAGCTTTCGCGCCCCGGACACTGAAGCTTTCTTT. The chain carries TRBV7-2 and TRBJ1-1; D gene unclear. CDR1 and CDR2 (germline): SGHTA, FQGNSA. The V gene lost 3 bases and the J gene lost 3 bases, with 11 bases spanning the gap. CDR3 length: 14 amino acids.

The DNA of the CDR3 is TGTGCCACAAACCGGGACAACAATCAGCCCCAGCATTTT. Protein: CATNRDNNQPQHF. The J gene is TRBJ1-5, the V gene TRBV2; D is possibly TRBD1 (6 bases). The germline gives CDR1 SNHLY, CDR2 FYNNEI. The V gene lost 10 bases and the J gene lost 3 bases, with 13 bases spanning the gap. The CDR3 length is 13 residues.

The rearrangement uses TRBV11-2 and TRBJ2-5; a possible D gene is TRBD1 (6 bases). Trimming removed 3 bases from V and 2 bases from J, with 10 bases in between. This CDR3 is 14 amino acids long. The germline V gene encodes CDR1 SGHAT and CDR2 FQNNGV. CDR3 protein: CASSFDRNQETQYF. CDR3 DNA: TGTGCCAGCAGCTTCGACAGGAATCAAGAGACCCAGTACTTC.

The CDR3 region is CASSGSSLDTQYF. CDR3 in DNA: TGTGCCAGCAGCGGATCTAGCCTGGATACGCAGTATTTT. V usage is TRBV25-1 and J usage is TRBJ2-3, with D perhaps TRBD2 (5 bases). The V end lost 6 bases, the J end lost 6 bases, and 13 bases lay between the germline ends. CDR1 and CDR2 from the germline V gene are MGHDK and SYGVNS. This CDR3 has 13 amino acids.

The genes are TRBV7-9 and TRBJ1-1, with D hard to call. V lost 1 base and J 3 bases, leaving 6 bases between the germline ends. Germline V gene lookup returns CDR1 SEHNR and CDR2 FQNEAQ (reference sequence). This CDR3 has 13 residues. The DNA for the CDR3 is TGTGCCAGCAGCTTAGGGGAGGACACTGAAGCTTTCTTT. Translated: CASSLGEDTEAFF.

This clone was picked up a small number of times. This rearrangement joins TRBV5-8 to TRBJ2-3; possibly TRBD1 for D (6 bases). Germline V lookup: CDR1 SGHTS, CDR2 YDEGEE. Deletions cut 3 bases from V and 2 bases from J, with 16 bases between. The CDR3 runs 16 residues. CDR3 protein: CASSSRQAADTDTQYF. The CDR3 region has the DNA TGTGCCAGCAGCTCCCGACAGGCCGCCGACACAGATACGCAGTATTTT.

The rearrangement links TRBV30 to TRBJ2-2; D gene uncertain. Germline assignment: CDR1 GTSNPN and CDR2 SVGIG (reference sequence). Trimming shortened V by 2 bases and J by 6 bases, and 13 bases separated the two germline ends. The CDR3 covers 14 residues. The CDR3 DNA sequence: TGTGCCTGGAGTAACAATTTCGTATCCGGGGAGCTGTTTTTT. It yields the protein CAWSNNFVSGELFF.

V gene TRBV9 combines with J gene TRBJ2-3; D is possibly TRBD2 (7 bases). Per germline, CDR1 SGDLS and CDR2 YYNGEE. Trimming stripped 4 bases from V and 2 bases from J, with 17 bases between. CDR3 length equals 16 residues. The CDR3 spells CASSSFGGGVTDTQYF. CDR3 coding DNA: TGTGCCAGCAGCTCCTTTGGGGGGGGCGTCACAGATACGCAGTATTTT.

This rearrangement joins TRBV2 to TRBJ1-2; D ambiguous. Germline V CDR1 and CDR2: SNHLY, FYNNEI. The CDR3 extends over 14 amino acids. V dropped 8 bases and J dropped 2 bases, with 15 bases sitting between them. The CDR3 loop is CASDSPTLNYGYTF. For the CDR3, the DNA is TGTGCCAGCGATTCCCCGACACTCAACTATGGCTACACCTTC.

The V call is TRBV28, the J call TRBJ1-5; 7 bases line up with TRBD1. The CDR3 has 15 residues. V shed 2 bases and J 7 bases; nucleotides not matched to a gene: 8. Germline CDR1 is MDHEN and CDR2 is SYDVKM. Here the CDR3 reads CASSLTRQGRQPQHF. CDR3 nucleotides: TGTGCCAGCAGTTTAACGCGACAGGGAAGGCAGCCCCAGCATTTT.

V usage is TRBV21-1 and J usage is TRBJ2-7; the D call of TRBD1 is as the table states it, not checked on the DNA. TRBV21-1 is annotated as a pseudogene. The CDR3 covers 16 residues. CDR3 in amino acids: CASSSGGGQGTYEQYF. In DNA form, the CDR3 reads TGTGCCAGCAGCTCAGGAGGGGGACAGGGGACCTACGAGCAGTACTTC.

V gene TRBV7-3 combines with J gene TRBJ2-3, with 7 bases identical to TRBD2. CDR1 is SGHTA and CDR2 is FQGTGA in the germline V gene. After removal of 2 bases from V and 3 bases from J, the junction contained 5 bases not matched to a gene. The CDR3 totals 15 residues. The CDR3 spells CASSLEGGRTDTQYF. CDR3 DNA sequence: TGTGCCAGCAGCTTAGAGGGAGGGAGGACAGATACGCAGTATTTT.

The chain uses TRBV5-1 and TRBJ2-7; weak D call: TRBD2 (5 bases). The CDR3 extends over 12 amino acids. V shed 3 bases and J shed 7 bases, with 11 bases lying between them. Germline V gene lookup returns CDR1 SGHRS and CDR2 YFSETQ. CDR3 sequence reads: CASSSESGEQYF. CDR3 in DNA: TGCGCCAGCAGCTCCGAGTCGGGGGAGCAGTACTTC. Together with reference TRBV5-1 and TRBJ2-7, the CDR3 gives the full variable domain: KAGVTQTPRYLIKTRGQQVTLSCSPISGHRSVSWYQQTPGQGLQFLFEYFSETQRNKGNFPGRFSGRQFSNSRSEMNVSTLELGDSALYLCASSSESGEQYFGPGTRLTVT.

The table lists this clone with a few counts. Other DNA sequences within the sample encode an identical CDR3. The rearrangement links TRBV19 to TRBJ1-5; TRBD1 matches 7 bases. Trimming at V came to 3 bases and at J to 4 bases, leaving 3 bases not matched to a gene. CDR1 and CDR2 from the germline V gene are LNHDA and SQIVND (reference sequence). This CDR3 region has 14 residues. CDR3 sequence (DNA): TGTGCCAGTAGTATCCGGGACAGAAATCAGCCCCAGCATTTT. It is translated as CASSIRDRNQPQHF.

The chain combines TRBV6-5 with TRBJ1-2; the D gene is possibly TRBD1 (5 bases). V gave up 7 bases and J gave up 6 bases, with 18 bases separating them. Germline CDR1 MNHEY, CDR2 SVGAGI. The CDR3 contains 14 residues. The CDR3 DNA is TGTGCCAGCAAGAGACACATGGACATCCATGGCTACACCTTC. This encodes CASKRHMDIHGYTF.

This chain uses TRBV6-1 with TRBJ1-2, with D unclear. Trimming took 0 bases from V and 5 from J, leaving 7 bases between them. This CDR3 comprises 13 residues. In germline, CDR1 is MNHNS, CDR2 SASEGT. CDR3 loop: CASSEASGYGYTF. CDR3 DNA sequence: TGTGCCAGCAGTGAAGCTTCGGGTTATGGCTACACCTTC.

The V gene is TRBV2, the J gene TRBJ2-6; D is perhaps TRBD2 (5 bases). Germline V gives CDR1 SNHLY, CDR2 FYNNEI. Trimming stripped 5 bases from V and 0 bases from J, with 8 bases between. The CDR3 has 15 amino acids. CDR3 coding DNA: TGTGCCAGCAGTTTCCGGGGCTCTGGGGCCAACGTCCTGACTTTC. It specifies CASSFRGSGANVLTF.

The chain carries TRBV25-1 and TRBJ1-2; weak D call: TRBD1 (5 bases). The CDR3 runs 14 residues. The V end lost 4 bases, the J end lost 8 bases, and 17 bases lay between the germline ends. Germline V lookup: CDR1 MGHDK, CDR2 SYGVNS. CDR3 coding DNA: TGTGCCAGCAGTGCAAATACAGGCCCCCACGGCTACACCTTC. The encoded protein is CASSANTGPHGYTF.

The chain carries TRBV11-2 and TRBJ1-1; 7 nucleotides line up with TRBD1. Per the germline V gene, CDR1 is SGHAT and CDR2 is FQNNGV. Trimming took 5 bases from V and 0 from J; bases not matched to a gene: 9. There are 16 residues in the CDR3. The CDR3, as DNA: TGTGCCAGCAGCCCGAGAGGGGACAGCTTGAACACTGAAGCTTTCTTT. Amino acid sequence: CASSPRGDSLNTEAFF.